These 31 T cell receptor beta chains were sequenced from one sample in a study of blood T cell repertoires in COVID-19. Method: immunoSEQ multiplex PCR; TCRdb's copy keeps in-frame clones and lacks some. The table has roughly 340,000 clones, around 90% seen once. The sample consisted of peripheral blood. The receptor set was obtained from a woman aged 18-35 years who had recovered from COVID-19.

This sequence joins TRBV7-2 and TRBJ2-4; weak D call: TRBD1 (6 bases). This CDR3 is built from 15 residues. The ends were cut back, 5 bases at V and 3 bases at J, with 14 bases in the middle. Germline CDR1 is SGHTA and CDR2 is FQGNSA. The chain's CDR3 is CASSEQGFFKNIQYF. DNA for the CDR3: TGTGCCAGCAGCGAACAGGGCTTTTTCAAAAACATTCAGTACTTC. The whole variable domain, filled in from reference TRBV7-2 and TRBJ2-4, reads GAGVSQSPSNKVTEKGKDVELRCDPISGHTALYWYRQSLGQGLEFLIYFQGNSAPDKSGLPSDRFSAERTGGSVSTLTIQRTQQEDSAVYLCASSEQGFFKNIQYFGAGTRLSVL.

The V gene is TRBV12-5, the J gene TRBJ2-5, with 8 bases aligning to TRBD2. Looked up from germline, CDR1 is LGHNT and CDR2 is FRNRAP. This CDR3 is built from 15 residues. J was trimmed by 5 bases and V by 6 bases; bases with no gene match: 11. CDR3 DNA sequence: TGTGCTAGTGGCAGACTCGGACTAGCCCGGGAGACCCAGTACTTC. It is translated as CASGRLGLARETQYF.

This chain joins TRBV11-2 and TRBJ2-1; D is undetermined. This CDR3 has 14 amino acids. The V gene's germline CDR1 is SGHAT and CDR2 FQNNGV. Trimming stripped 1 base from V and 7 bases from J, with 11 bases between. The DNA for the CDR3 is TGTGCCAGCAGCTTAGGCCTAGTTGGGAATGAGCAGTTCTTC. This codes for CASSLGLVGNEQFF.

The V and J genes are TRBV24-1 and TRBJ1-5; D is unclear. From germline, CDR1 is KGHDR and CDR2 SFDVKD. V dropped 5 bases and J dropped 8 bases, with 9 bases sitting between them. CDR3 size: 12 residues. CDR3 in DNA: TGTGCCACCAGTGGGCCAGAGGAGCCCCAGCATTTT. This encodes CATSGPEEPQHF.

This chain uses TRBV15 with TRBJ2-4; tentative D call: TRBD2 (5 bases). The V gene lost 2 bases and the J gene lost 0 bases, with 17 bases spanning the gap. CDR3 length equals 18 residues. The V gene's germline CDR1 is LNHNV and CDR2 YYDKDF (reference sequence). Here the CDR3 reads CATSRPRATFPAKNIQYF. The CDR3 DNA reads as TGTGCCACCAGCAGACCGCGGGCCACCTTCCCAGCCAAAAACATTCAGTACTTC.

This clone was observed a single time. Here the CDR3 DNA reads TGCGCCAGCGCTCAGGTTTCGGTGAACACTGAAGCTTTCTTT. Protein product: CASAQVSVNTEAFF. V is TRBV5-1 and J is TRBJ1-1; no firm D call. V lost 7 bases to trimming and J lost 0 bases, with 13 bases between them. The CDR3 length is 14 residues. CDR1 is SGHRS and CDR2 is YFSETQ in the germline V gene.

The chain uses TRBV5-6 and TRBJ1-5; 9 nucleotides line up with TRBD1. V gave up 2 bases and J gave up 4 bases; unmatched junction bases: 4. There are 15 residues in the CDR3. Germline CDR1 and CDR2: SGHDT and YYEEEE. As DNA, the CDR3 is TGTGCCAGCAGCTTTAGGACAGGGGTTAATCAGCCCCAGCATTTT. Encoded protein: CASSFRTGVNQPQHF.

The chain recombines TRBV24-1 with TRBJ1-2, with D possibly being TRBD1 (5 bases). Germline V CDR1 and CDR2: KGHDR, SFDVKD. Trimming left V 2 bases short and J 8 bases short, with 14 bases between. The CDR3 extends over 14 amino acids. The CDR3 here is CATSDYRQESGYTF. CDR3 DNA sequence: TGTGCCACCAGTGATTACAGGCAGGAGTCGGGCTACACCTTC.

V gene TRBV11-2 combines with J gene TRBJ1-3; no clear D gene. Germline V gene lookup returns CDR1 SGHAT and CDR2 FQNNGV. The CDR3 loop spans 13 amino acids. V shed 5 bases and J shed 4 bases, with 9 bases lying between them. CDR3 in DNA: TGTGCCAGCAGCCCAGGCACAGGAAACACCATATATTTT. Protein sequence: CASSPGTGNTIYF.

The V gene is TRBV5-5, the J gene TRBJ2-7; D is unresolved. The CDR3 runs 18 residues. V dropped 0 bases and J dropped 2 bases, with 21 bases sitting between them. CDR1 and CDR2 (germline): SGHKS, YYEKEE (reference sequence). As DNA, the CDR3 is TGTGCCAGCAGCTTGGGCGGTTGGTCGCGCACCCCGACCTACGAGCAGTACGTC. This translates into CASSLGGWSRTPTYEQYV.

V gene TRBV30 combines with J gene TRBJ1-5, with D unclear. Trimming removed 2 bases at V and 5 bases at J, with 13 bases between. This CDR3 contains 14 residues. Germline-derived CDR1 and CDR2 are GTSNPN and SVGIG (reference sequence). For the CDR3, the DNA is TGTGCCTGGAGTAGGGCGGAGGGTCATCAGCCCCAGCATTTT. It translates to CAWSRAEGHQPQHF.

Turning to this clone: A read error may account for a junction end that differs from germline. The rearrangement links TRBV13 to TRBJ1-2, with 7 bases identical to TRBD1. Germline CDR1 and CDR2: PRHDT and FYEKMQ (reference sequence). The CDR3 loop spans 15 amino acids. The CDR3 sequence is CASSLGQDEELGYTF. CDR3 nucleotides: TGTGCCAGCAGCCTAGGACAGGATGAGGAGTTAGGCTACACCTTC.

This clone came up a few times. J is TRBJ1-5 and V is TRBV19, with a possible D match to TRBD1 (5 bases). The germline V gene has CDR1 LNHDA and CDR2 SQIVND (reference sequence). V was trimmed by 5 bases and J by 0 bases, leaving 14 bases between them. The CDR3 contains 16 residues. The CDR3 bases are TGTGCCAGTAGTCTTGAACAGGCCTATAGCAATCAGCCCCAGCATTTT. Translating gives CASSLEQAYSNQPQHF.

J is TRBJ2-3 and V is TRBV12-3 or TRBV12-4; maybe TRBD1 (5 bases). The length of the CDR3 is 13 residues. V was shortened by 3 bases and J by 6 bases, with 10 bases between the two germline ends. Here the CDR3 DNA reads TGTGCCAGCAGTTTTGGTAGGGGTGATACGCAGTATTTT. It encodes CASSFGRGDTQYF.

A few counts support this clone. The chain links TRBV4-1 to TRBJ1-2; 8 bases line up with TRBD1. CDR1 and CDR2 (germline): MGHRA, YSYEKL. The CDR3 length is 16 residues. V dropped 6 bases and J dropped 2; count of bases not matched to a gene: 11. The CDR3 sequence: CASSRGTGGVNYGYTF. Here the CDR3 DNA reads TGCGCCAGCAGTAGAGGGACAGGTGGAGTGAACTATGGCTACACCTTC.

This rearrangement joins TRBV19 to TRBJ2-2; 8 positions match TRBD2. This CDR3 is built from 14 residues. Germline V CDR1 and CDR2: LNHDA, SQIVND (reference sequence). Germline trimming cut 9 bases from V and 7 bases from J; bases unmatched to any gene: 10. The chain's CDR3 is CASYVPGGGGELFF. DNA for the CDR3: TGTGCCAGCTATGTCCCGGGGGGGGGCGGGGAGCTGTTTTTT.

CDR3 in amino acids: CATSRGSSYNEQFF. In DNA form, the CDR3 reads TGTGCCACCAGTAGGGGAAGCTCCTACAATGAGCAGTTCTTC. This rearrangement joins TRBV24-1 to TRBJ2-1; possibly TRBD1 for D (5 bases). The germline CDR1 and CDR2 sequences are KGHDR and SFDVKD. V lost 6 bases to trimming and J lost 0 bases, with 8 bases between them. The CDR3 extends over 14 amino acids.

The V and J genes are TRBV28 and TRBJ2-2, with TRBD2 identical over 8 bases. Unmatched junction bases numbered 12, after V lost 5 bases and J lost 4 bases. The CDR3 extends over 17 amino acids. Germline V gives CDR1 MDHEN, CDR2 SYDVKM. The CDR3 spells CASSPPIGSGATGELFF. In nucleotides, the CDR3 is TGTGCCAGCAGTCCCCCAATTGGTAGCGGGGCCACCGGGGAGCTGTTTTTT.

V usage is TRBV18 and J usage is TRBJ2-5; D may be TRBD2 (6 bases). In germline, CDR1 is KGHSH, CDR2 LQKENI. The CDR3 is made up of 17 amino acids. Deletions cut 0 bases from V and 5 bases from J, with 19 bases between. The CDR3 reads CASSPPPPGGEWETQYF. CDR3 DNA: TGTGCCAGCTCACCACCCCCCCCCGGCGGGGAATGGGAGACCCAGTACTTC. Full variable domain (missing parts from reference TRBV18 and TRBJ2-5): NAGVMQNPRHLVRRRGQEARLRCSPMKGHSHVYWYRQLPEEGLKFMVYLQKENIIDESGMPKERFSAEFPKEGPSILRIQQVVRGDSAAYFCASSPPPPGGEWETQYFGPGTRLLVL.

The V and J genes are TRBV27 and TRBJ1-1; tentatively, D is TRBD1 (6 bases). CDR3 length: 15 amino acids. CDR1 is MNHEY, CDR2 SMNVEV, per germline (reference sequence). Trimming took 5 bases from V and 3 from J, leaving 16 bases between them. The CDR3, as DNA: TGTGCCAGCAGTCCCGGACAGAACCTATACACTGAAGCTTTCTTT. It codes for CASSPGQNLYTEAFF.

V usage is TRBV6-4 and J usage is TRBJ2-7; TRBD2 agrees at 7 bases. Trimming removed 4 bases from V and 0 bases from J; junction bases left unmatched: 3. This CDR3 contains 14 residues. Germline CDR1 MRHNA, CDR2 SNTAGT. The CDR3 loop reads CASSGAGSSYEQYV. Here the CDR3 DNA reads TGTGCCAGCAGTGGAGCGGGAAGCTCCTACGAGCAGTACGTC.

The chain recombines TRBV4-3 with TRBJ2-3; D may be TRBD2 (5 bases). Germline CDR1 is LGHNA and CDR2 is YSLEER. The ends were cut back, 0 bases at V and 1 base at J, with 11 bases in the middle. This CDR3 comprises 16 residues. CDR3 amino acids: CASSQDLLAGTDTQYF. The DNA of the CDR3 is TGCGCCAGCAGCCAAGATCTCCTAGCTGGCACAGATACGCAGTATTTT.

There are many counts of this clone. The J gene is TRBJ1-5, the V gene TRBV6-2 or TRBV6-3; TRBD1 agrees at 10 bases. This CDR3 is 15 amino acids long. V shed 6 bases and J 4 bases; nucleotides not matched to a gene: 6. Looked up from germline, CDR1 is MNHEY and CDR2 is SVGEGT. The CDR3 bases are TGTGCCAGCAGCGACGACAGGGGGCAGAATCAGCCCCAGCATTTT. It specifies CASSDDRGQNQPQHF.

V is TRBV19 and J is TRBJ2-4; D call uncertain. Trimming shortened V by 6 bases and J by 1 base, and 16 bases separated the two germline ends. CDR1 is LNHDA, CDR2 SQIVND, per germline (reference sequence). The CDR3 runs to 16 residues. CDR3 residues: CASSPINGRAKNIQYF. The CDR3 bases are TGTGCCAGTAGCCCTATCAACGGCAGGGCCAAAAACATTCAGTACTTC.

The chain couples TRBV6-5 to TRBJ1-1; 8 bases are a match to TRBD1. With V trimmed by 8 bases and J by 2 bases, 4 bases remained unmatched. The CDR3 contains 13 residues. Germline values: CDR1 MNHEY, CDR2 SVGAGI. The chain's CDR3 is CASGQGGNTEAFF. Here the CDR3 DNA reads TGTGCCAGCGGACAGGGTGGCAACACTGAAGCTTTCTTT.

The rearrangement links TRBV19 to TRBJ2-5, with 13 bases identical to TRBD2. The CDR3 runs 18 residues. Losses at the gene ends were 3 bases for V and 5 bases for J; bases not matched to a gene: 12. CDR1 is LNHDA, CDR2 SQIVND, per germline (reference sequence). CDR3 protein: CASSMVLGGTSGKETQYF. The DNA of the CDR3 is TGTGCCAGTAGTATGGTCCTGGGGGGGACTAGCGGGAAGGAGACCCAGTACTTC.

A single count supports this clone. The CDR3 coding sequence is TGTGCCAGCAGCTTAGATCCGGTCCTCGGGGGAGATACGCAGTATTTT. Amino acids: CASSLDPVLGGDTQYF. J is TRBJ2-3 and V is TRBV11-2; D possibly corresponds to TRBD2 (6 bases). CDR3 size: 16 residues. The germline V and J ends were trimmed by 0 bases and 5 bases, with 15 bases remaining between them. CDR1 and CDR2 from the germline V gene are SGHAT and FQNNGV.

This clone was seen a handful of times. The V call is TRBV11-2, the J call TRBJ1-2, with D unclear. Germline V lookup: CDR1 SGHAT, CDR2 FQNNGV. The CDR3 loop spans 14 amino acids. The V gene lost 5 bases and the J gene lost 4 bases, with 14 bases spanning the gap. CDR3 DNA sequence: TGTGCCAGCAGCCCGGACTGGGAAAGCTATGGCTACACCTTC. It translates to CASSPDWESYGYTF.

J is TRBJ2-3 and V is TRBV4-3; maybe TRBD1 (6 bases). Germline V gives CDR1 LGHNA, CDR2 YSLEER. V shed 1 base and J shed 2 bases, with 10 bases lying between them. The length of the CDR3 is 15 residues. As DNA, the CDR3 is TGCGCCAGCAGCCAAGTGAGGGGGAACACAGATACGCAGTATTTT. Translated: CASSQVRGNTDTQYF.

This clone was detected a few times. This chain joins TRBV7-9 and TRBJ2-5, with 7 positions matching TRBD2. The germline V gene has CDR1 SEHNR and CDR2 FQNEAQ (reference sequence). V lost 5 bases, J lost 3 bases, and 9 bases stayed unmatched. CDR3 length: 15 amino acids. Written as DNA, the CDR3 is TGTGCCAGCAGCCCGCAACTAGCGTCCAAAGAGACCCAGTACTTC. Its translation: CASSPQLASKETQYF.

This clone has a single count. The rearrangement joins TRBV12-5 to TRBJ2-1; 9 positions agree with TRBD1. This CDR3 has 17 residues. Germline loops: CDR1 LGHNT, CDR2 FRNRAP. The ends lost 6 bases at V and 4 bases at J; junction bases unmatched: 13. CDR3 region: CASGPSSGTGFYNEQFF. The DNA for the CDR3 is TGTGCTAGTGGGCCCTCATCCGGGACAGGGTTTTACAATGAGCAGTTCTTC. The variable domain in full, with the rest retrieved from reference TRBV12-5 and TRBJ2-1, is DARVTQTPRHKVTEMGQEVTMRCQPILGHNTVFWYRQTMMQGLELLAYFRNRAPLDDSGMPKDRFSAEMPDATLATLKIQPSEPRDSAVYFCASGPSSGTGFYNEQFFGPGTRLTVL.